This T cell receptor beta chain is drawn from a study of blood T cell repertoires in COVID-19. Germline V gene sequence: CDR1 SGHTA, CDR2 FQGNSA. The CDR3 runs to 15 residues. Trimming removed 4 bases from V and 3 bases from J; junction bases left unmatched: 3. The repertoire was sequenced with immunoSEQ multiplex PCR; TCRdb's copy has only in-frame clones and lacks some. The sample shows around 200,000 clones, roughly 85% of them seen only once. This receptor was obtained from a middle-aged woman with active or convalescent COVID-19. The specimen was peripheral blood. This chain links TRBV7-2 with TRBJ2-1; 10 nucleotides align to TRBD2. CDR3 sequence (DNA): TGTGCCAGCAGCTCAACTAGCGGGGACTACAATGAGCAGTTCTTC. Its protein is CASSSTSGDYNEQFF.